This T cell receptor (beta chain) was obtained from a study of cytomegalovirus exposure and HLA in healthy donors. Study-level findings and limits: The likely origin of a cluster of highly shared sequence variants was a sequencing artifact. Follow-up analysis found HLA locus-dependent TCR association rates, highest for DRB1 and lowest for HLA-C. The productive fraction for most TCR beta V segments was about 90% or about 30% in an earlier analysis.

The PCR ran on 60 Vbeta and 13 Jbeta primers. Clones were read by immunoSEQ multiplex PCR, and TCRdb kept only the in-frame ones, dropping some. The repertoire includes around 150,000 clones, approximately 77% of them detected once, and 6% to 8% sits in the top ten. Donors were nominally healthy when sampled, though unrecorded immune exposures were likely. On this clone itself: What it binds is not known.

J gave up 5 bases and V 5 bases, and 9 bases lay outside the gene matches. Germline V gene data show CDR1 as SGHAT and CDR2 as FQNNGV. This CDR3 region has 15 residues. V gene TRBV11-2 combines with J gene TRBJ2-7; 10 bases match TRBD1. The sample taken for sequencing was PBMCs. This clonotype originated in a male donor in good health and CMV-seropositive. CDR3 amino acids: CASSLAGTGVNEQYF. CDR3 DNA: TGTGCCAGCAGCCTAGCTGGGACAGGGGTTAACGAGCAGTACTTC. Filled out from reference TRBV11-2 and TRBJ2-7, the complete variable domain reads EAGVAQSPRYKIIEKRQSVAFWCNPISGHATLYWYQQILGQGPKLLIQFQNNGVVDDSQLPKDRFSAERLKGVDSTLKIQPAKLEDSAVYLCASSLAGTGVNEQYFGPGTRLTVT.